This entry is about one T cell receptor beta chain. Antigen unknown. It was with 60 Vbeta and 13 Jbeta primers that the PCR ran. Sequencing used immunoSEQ multiplex PCR; TCRdb keeps in-frame clones, though not all of them. The table has 150,000 or so clones, more than 60% seen once. The sample belongs to a study of cytomegalovirus exposure and HLA in healthy donors. Study-wide findings and caveats: Some 17,000 TCR beta sequences were associated with HLA alleles at 0.05 false discovery rate in a later analysis.

The sample consisted of PBMCs. This sequence originates from a woman in her 40s in good health and CMV-seronegative.

Written as DNA, the CDR3 is TGTGCCAGTTCCCTAGGCGGAGACCAAGAGACCCAGTACTTC. It codes for CASSLGGDQETQYF. The V call is TRBV9, the J call TRBJ2-5, with D unresolved. V was cut by 8 bases and J by 0 bases, with 14 bases left in between. The CDR3 consists of 14 residues. Germline lookup yields CDR1 SGDLS and CDR2 YYNGEE.